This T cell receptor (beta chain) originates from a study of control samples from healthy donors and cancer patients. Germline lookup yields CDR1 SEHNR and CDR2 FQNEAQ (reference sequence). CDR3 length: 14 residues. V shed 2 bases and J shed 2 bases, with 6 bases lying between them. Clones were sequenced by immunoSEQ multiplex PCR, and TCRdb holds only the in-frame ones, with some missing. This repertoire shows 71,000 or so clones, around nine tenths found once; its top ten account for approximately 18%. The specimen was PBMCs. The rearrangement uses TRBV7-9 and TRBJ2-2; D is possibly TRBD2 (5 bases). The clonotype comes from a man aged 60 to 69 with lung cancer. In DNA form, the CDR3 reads TGTGCCAGCAGCTTACTAGCCAACACCGGGGAGCTGTTTTTT. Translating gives CASSLLANTGELFF.